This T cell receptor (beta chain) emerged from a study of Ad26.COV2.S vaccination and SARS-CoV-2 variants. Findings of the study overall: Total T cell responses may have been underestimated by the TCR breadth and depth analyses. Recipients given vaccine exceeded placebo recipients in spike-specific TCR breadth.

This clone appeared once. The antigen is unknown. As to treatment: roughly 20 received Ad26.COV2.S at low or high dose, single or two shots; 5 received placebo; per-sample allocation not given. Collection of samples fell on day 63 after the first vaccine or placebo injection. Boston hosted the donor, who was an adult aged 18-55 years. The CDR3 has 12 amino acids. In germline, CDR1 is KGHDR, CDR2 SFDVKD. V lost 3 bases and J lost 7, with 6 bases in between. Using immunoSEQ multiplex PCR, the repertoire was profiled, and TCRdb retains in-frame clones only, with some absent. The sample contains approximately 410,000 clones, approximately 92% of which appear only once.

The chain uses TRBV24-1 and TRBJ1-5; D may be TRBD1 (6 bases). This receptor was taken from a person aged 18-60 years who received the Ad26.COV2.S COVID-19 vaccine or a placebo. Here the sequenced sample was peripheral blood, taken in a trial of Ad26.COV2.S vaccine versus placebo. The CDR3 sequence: CATSDQGQPQHF. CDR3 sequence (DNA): TGTGCCACCAGTGATCAGGGGCAGCCCCAGCATTTT.